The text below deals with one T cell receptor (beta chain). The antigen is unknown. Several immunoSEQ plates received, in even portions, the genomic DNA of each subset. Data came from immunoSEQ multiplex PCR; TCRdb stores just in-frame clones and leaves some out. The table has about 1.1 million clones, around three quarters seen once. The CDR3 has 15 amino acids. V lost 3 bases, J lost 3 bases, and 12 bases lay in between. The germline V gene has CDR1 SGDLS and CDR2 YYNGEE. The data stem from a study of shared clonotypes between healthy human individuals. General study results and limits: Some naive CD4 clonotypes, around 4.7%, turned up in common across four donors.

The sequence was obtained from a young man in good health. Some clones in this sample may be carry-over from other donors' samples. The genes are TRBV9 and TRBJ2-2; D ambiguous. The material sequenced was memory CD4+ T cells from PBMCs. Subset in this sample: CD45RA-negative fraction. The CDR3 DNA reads TGTGCCAGCAGCGCCAGGATGGAACACACCGGGGAGCTGTTTTTT. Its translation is CASSARMEHTGELFF.